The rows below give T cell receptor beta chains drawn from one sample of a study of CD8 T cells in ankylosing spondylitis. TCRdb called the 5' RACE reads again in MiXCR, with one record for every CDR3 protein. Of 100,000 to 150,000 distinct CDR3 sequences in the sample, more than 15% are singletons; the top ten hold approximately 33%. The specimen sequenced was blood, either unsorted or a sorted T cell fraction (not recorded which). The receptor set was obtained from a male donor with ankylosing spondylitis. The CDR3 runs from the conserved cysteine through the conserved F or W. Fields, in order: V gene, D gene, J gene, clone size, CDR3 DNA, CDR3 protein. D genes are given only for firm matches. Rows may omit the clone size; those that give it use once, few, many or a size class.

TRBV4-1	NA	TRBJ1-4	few	TGCGCCAGCAGCCTCACCCGACAGGCCTTGGGCCTTGATGAAAAACTGTTTTTT	CASSLTRQALGLDEKLFF
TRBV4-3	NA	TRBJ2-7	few	TGCGCCAGCAGCTCCATTCGCGGCCTAACCTACGAGCAGTACTTC	CASSSIRGLTYEQYF
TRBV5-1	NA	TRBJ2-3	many	TGCGCCAGCAGTAGGGAATCGGGGATGGATACGCAGTATTTT	CASSRESGMDTQYF
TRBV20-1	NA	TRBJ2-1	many	TGCAGTGCTAGAGGCGGGGCGGGGAAGAATGAGCAGTTCTTC	CSARGGAGKNEQFF
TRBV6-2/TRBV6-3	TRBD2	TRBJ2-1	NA	TGTGCCAGCGGAGGGAGCGGGAGGGCTCGGCAGTTCTTC	CASGGSGRARQFF
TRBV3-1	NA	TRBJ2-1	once	TGTGCCAGCAGCCCCCGGACTAACCTACCCTACGATGAGCAGTTCTTC	CASSPRTNLPYDEQFF
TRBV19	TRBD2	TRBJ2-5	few	TGTGCCAGTAGTGAGGGACTAGCGGAAGAGACCCAGTACTTC	CASSEGLAEETQYF
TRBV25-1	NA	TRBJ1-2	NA	TGTGCCAGCAGTAAATCCAATATGGGAGGGTATGGCTACACCTTC	CASSKSNMGGYGYTF
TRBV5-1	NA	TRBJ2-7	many	TGCGCCAGCAGCGCCAGACAGACCTACGAGCAGTACTTC	CASSARQTYEQYF
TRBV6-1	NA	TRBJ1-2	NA	TGTGCCAGCAGACAACCATTTACAATGGGGGGCGTTTCTCATGGCTACACCTTC	CASRQPFTMGGVSHGYTF
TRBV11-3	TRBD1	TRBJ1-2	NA	TGTGCCAGCAGCTCGAGGGGACAGCTCTATGGCTACACCTTC	CASSSRGQLYGYTF
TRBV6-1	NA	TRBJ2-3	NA	TGTGCCAGCAGTGAAGGGCGGTACACAGATACGCAGTATTTT	CASSEGRYTDTQYF
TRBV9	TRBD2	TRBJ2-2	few	TGTGCCAGCAGCCCTAGCGGGAGGGCGAGCGGGGAGCTGTTTTTT	CASSPSGRASGELFF
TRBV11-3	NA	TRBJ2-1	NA	TGTGCCAGCAGCACCCGACAGAGGGATGAGCAGTTCTTC	CASSTRQRDEQFF
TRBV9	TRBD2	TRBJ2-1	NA	TGTGCCAGCGGCCTGCGACTAGCGGACTCCTACAATGAGCAGTTCTTC	CASGLRLADSYNEQFF
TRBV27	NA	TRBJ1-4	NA	TGTGCCAGCAGTCCCGGGACGGTGGCAACTAATGAAAAACTGTTTTTT	CASSPGTVATNEKLFF
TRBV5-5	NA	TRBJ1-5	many	TGTGCCAGCAGCTTGGCTGGGGGCGGCAATCAGCCCCAGCATTTT	CASSLAGGGNQPQHF
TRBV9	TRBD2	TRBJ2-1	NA	TGTGCCAGCAGCGTAGGTGGCGGGAGGAGTGATGAGCAGTTCTTC	CASSVGGGRSDEQFF
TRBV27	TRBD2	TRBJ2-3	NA	TGTGCCAGCAGTTTGGAGCGGGGATACACAGATACGCAGTATTTT	CASSLERGYTDTQYF
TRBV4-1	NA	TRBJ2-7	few	TGCGCCAGCAGCCAGGGGGAAGCCTACGAGCAGTACTTC	CASSQGEAYEQYF
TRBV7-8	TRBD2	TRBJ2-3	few	TGTGCCAGCAGCGCACTAACTAGCGGCACAGATACGCAGTATTTT	CASSALTSGTDTQYF
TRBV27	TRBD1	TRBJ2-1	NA	TGTGCCACGAGGGGGACAGGACCGAACTCCTACAATGAGCAGTTCTTC	CATRGTGPNSYNEQFF
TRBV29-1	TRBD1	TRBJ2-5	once	TGCAGCGTTTTGAGACAGGGCCCTCAAGAGACCCAGTACTTC	CSVLRQGPQETQYF
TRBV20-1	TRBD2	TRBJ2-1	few	TGCAGTCAAACCGTTGGGCGAGGACTAGCGGGAACTTACTCCTACAATGAGCAGTTCTTC	CSQTVGRGLAGTYSYNEQFF
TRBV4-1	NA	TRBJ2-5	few	TGCGCCAGCAGCCAAGATGGGAGACCAACGTACCAAGAGACCCAGTACTTC	CASSQDGRPTYQETQYF
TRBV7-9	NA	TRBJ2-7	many	TGTGCCAGCAGCCCCTTGGGGAACGAGCAGTACTTC	CASSPLGNEQYF
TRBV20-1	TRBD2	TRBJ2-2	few	TGCAGTGCTACGGACCGGACTAGCAGGGAGCTGTTTTTT	CSATDRTSRELFF
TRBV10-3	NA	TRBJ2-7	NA	TGTGCCATCAGTGAGTCGATGGAGCAGTACTTC	CAISESMEQYF
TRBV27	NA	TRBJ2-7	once	TGTGCCAGCAGCCCCTTCGGTGTGAGCGAGCAGTACTTC	CASSPFGVSEQYF
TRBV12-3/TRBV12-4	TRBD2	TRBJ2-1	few	TGTGCCAGCAGTAGACTAGCGGGGAGCTCCTACAATGAGCAGTTCTTC	CASSRLAGSSYNEQFF
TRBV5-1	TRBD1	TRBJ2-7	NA	TGCGCCAGCAGCTCCAATCAGGGGGCCTACGAGCAGTACTTC	CASSSNQGAYEQYF
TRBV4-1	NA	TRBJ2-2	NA	TGCGCCAGCAGCCAAGCGGGACTCTCGAACACCGGGGAGCTGTTTTTT	CASSQAGLSNTGELFF
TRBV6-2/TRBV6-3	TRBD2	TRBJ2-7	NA	TGTGCCAGCAGTTATATAGCGGGGGGAGCCTACGAGCAGTACTTC	CASSYIAGGAYEQYF
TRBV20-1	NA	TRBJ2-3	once	TGCAGTGCGGGGACGGCAAGCACAGATACGCTGTATTTT	CSAGTASTDTLYF
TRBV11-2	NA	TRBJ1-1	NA	TGTGCCAGCAGCTTAGAGGGCCCTGTTGAAGCTTTCTTT	CASSLEGPVEAFF
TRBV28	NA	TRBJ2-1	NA	TGTGCCAGCAGCGTGGACAGCTCCTACAATGAGCAGTTCTTC	CASSVDSSYNEQFF
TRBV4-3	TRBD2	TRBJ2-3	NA	TGCGCCAGCAGTTTCAGCGGGGGCCGAGATACGCAGTATTTT	CASSFSGGRDTQYF
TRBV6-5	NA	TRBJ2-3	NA	TGTGCGACGGGAGCGGCCTCAGATACGCAGTATTTT	CATGAASDTQYF
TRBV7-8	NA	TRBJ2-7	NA	TGTGCCAGCAGCTCATACGGAGGATCCTACGAGCAGTACTTC	CASSSYGGSYEQYF
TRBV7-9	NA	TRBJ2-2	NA	TGTGCCAGCAGTCCCCATTTGGGCCCGAACACCGGGGAGCTGTTTTTT	CASSPHLGPNTGELFF
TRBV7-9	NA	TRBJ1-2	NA	TGTGCCAGCAGCCCCACAGGGTATGGCTACACCTTC	CASSPTGYGYTF
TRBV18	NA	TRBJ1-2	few	TGTGCCAGCTCACCAGAGGCTAACTATGGCTACACCTTC	CASSPEANYGYTF
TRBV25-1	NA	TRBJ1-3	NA	TGTGCCAGCAGTGATGCCGGCAGGGGCCACACCATATATTTT	CASSDAGRGHTIYF
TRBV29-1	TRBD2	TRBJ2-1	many	TGCAGCGCTAGCGGGAGGAAATCCTACAATGAGCAGTTCTTC	CSASGRKSYNEQFF
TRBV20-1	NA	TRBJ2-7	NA	TGCAGTGCTAGAGAACAGGGAGGCAACTACGAGCAGTACTTC	CSAREQGGNYEQYF
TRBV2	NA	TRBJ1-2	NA	TGTGCCAGCAGTGAATCTTTAGAATGGGACGGCGACTATGGCTACACCTTC	CASSESLEWDGDYGYTF
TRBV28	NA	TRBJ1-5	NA	TGTGCCAGCAGTCCGGCGATGGGTGGCAATCAGCCCCAGCATTTT	CASSPAMGGNQPQHF
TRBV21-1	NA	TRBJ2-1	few	TGTGCCAGCAGCAATTGTAGCGGGAGTGTCCCCTACAATGAGCAGTTCTTC	CASSNCSGSVPYNEQFF